This TCR beta chain stems from a study of post-analysis software for immune sequencing data. In the study overall: Relapsing-remitting, secondary progressive and progressive-relapsing multiple sclerosis were all included among the disease courses. The study, taken as a whole, reports: Samples prepared in the same batch strongly co-clustered by F measure. Patients showed TRBV5-6, TRBV5-1 and TRBV20-1 among roughly 5 TRBV segments more frequent than in controls. Normalized Chao1 diversity was significantly lower in multiple sclerosis patients than in controls.

Germline V gene data show CDR1 as SGHRS and CDR2 as YFSETQ. The CDR3 length is 14 residues. V shed 2 bases and J 4 bases; nucleotides not matched to a gene: 3. Notes on this clonotype: The antigen is unknown.

The library was made from cDNA and included unique molecular identifiers. Input amounts of roughly 0.85 to 11 million T cells were used. These gave about 500,000 cDNA molecules, so each molecule approximated one T cell. A single record per CDR3 protein comes from TCRdb applying MiXCR to the PCR reads. The sample contains some 690,000 distinct CDR3 sequences, roughly 29% of which appear only once. V is TRBV5-1 and J is TRBJ1-1, with TRBD1 matching over 9 bases. The receptor was derived from a girl between 5 and 17 years old with multiple sclerosis. The sample consisted of blood. CDR3 nucleotides: TGCGCCAGCAGCTTTGAGACAGGGGGCACTGAAGCTTTCTTT. Translation gives CASSFETGGTEAFF.